This T cell receptor beta chain comes out of a study of human T cells and chemical hapten exposure (dated by TCRdb to the early 2020s). Study-wide context: For sensitization, 2% DPC in acetone was applied to a roughly 2 cm by roughly 2 cm area of upper inner arm skin. Patients additionally received weekly therapeutic DPC doses to the scalp throughout the approximately 22-week study period. Patch testing on the upper back used Finn chambers containing 0.01% DPC, with scoring done after 6 days according to International Contact Dermatitis Research Group standards. The mostly female patient cohort included alopecia areata with under or over 50% scalp involvement, alopecia totalis and alopecia universalis. The libraries were sequenced as a pool, and the TCR yield per sample differed mostly because of small variations in library volumes within the pool. The study tracked peripheral blood TCR repertoire changes in vivo during primary and secondary sensitization to the hapten diphenylcyclopropenone (DPC) in alopecia patients. Patient blood was sampled pre-sensitization (week 0) and at 2, 6 and about 24 weeks after DPC sensitization. For TCR sequencing, blood came from over 25 alopecia patients at anywhere from one to four time points (pre-sensitization, 2, 6 and 24 weeks). Study-wide conclusions, independent of this receptor: All patients had alopecia, a presumed autoimmune disease, so their immune response might differ from that of healthy individuals. Expanded TCRs formed significantly more large CDR3 similarity clusters than pre-sensitization or healthy control sets, consistent with antigen-driven responses. Patch test score correlated positively with the number of PT1 expanded TCRs, reaching significance at thresholds 8, 16 and 32 but not at 4. DPC sensitization did not change how many TCRs were above 1 in 1000 frequency, and no evidence was found of alterations in global repertoire structure. Repeated subsampling changed both the strength of the expansion versus patch-test correlation and the threshold at which the correlation became significant.

The sample holds many counts of this clonotype. Its antigen is unknown. Base qualities are not recorded, but no much larger clone differs from it by a single base. In light of the paper, this sample's time point label describes: pre-sensitization, week 0. The sample's treatment or condition label, decoded: therapeutic diphenylcyclopropenone sensitization with weekly scalp DPC. At every patch-test visit, the blood draw took place before the patch test was put on. Patients were eligible if aged 18 to 70, diagnosed with alopecia and judged suitable for DPC therapy, and pregnant patients were excluded. Total RNA was extracted from unfractionated whole blood that had been collected in Tempus Blood RNA tubes. Trimming removed 7 bases from V and 6 bases from J, leaving 12 bases between the germline ends. CDR1 KGHDR and CDR2 SFDVKD are derived from the germline V gene. Including the terminal cysteine and phenylalanine, the CDR3 comprises 13 residues. Solely the CDR3 DNA is kept, with 39 bases framed from the first base.

Libraries were made using RACE. The instrument was a NextSeq 500. During library preparation, unique molecular identifiers were attached to individual cDNA molecules so that TCRs could be counted quantitatively and reproducibly. Both TCR alpha and TCR beta chains were sequenced from each blood RNA sample. Per the authors' processing: The median number of TCRs per sample was around 100,000, ranging from roughly 23,224 to 690,600. V, J and CDR3 annotation of the TCR reads was performed with the Decombinator software suite. For the PS versus PT1 abundance plots, all samples were subsampled to the same number of TCRs (28,000). TCRs were defined as expanded if absent before sensitization and observed at least eight times at the 2-week time point. The public reads were run again by TCRdb, first through fastp at Q25 and then through MiXCR, and only productive beta chains were kept. Rows merge per CDR3 protein into single entries with the most common DNA and genes. The V and J calls come from TCRdb's annotation, not from the publication. The sample yields fewer than 300,000 distinct CDR3 sequences; 8.6% were counted once. The ten largest make up over 2% of the sample.

Sequenced here: whole blood, sampled in connection with sensitization to the hapten diphenylcyclopropenone (DPC). The chain is made from TRBV24-1 and TRBJ1-5, and TRBD1 may be the D gene, going by 6 matching bases. The receptor comes from a woman aged 40 to 50 with alopecia areata. Some clones in this sample may be carry-over from other donors' samples. The CDR3: CATSEGVSQPQHF. The DNA is as follows: TGTGCCACCAGCGAGGGGGTTAGTCAGCCCCAGCATTTT.